What follows describes a single TCR beta chain. Its antigen is not identified. V dropped 4 bases and J dropped 0; count of bases not matched to a gene: 8. The CDR3 has 16 amino acids. Germline CDR1 reads SQVTM; CDR2 reads ANQGSEA. These data originate in a study of beta chain features in type 1 diabetes. The study, taken as a whole, reports: TCRB CDR3s from Type 1 diabetes patients were moderately but significantly shorter in all four CD4+ subsets. Equally in patients and controls, PCR might preferentially amplify shorter templates.

What was sequenced were expressed TCRB transcripts, since all of the isolated RNA had been reverse transcribed. Produced via immunoSEQ multiplex PCR; TCRdb's table is partial and in-frame only. The sample comprises 630,000 or so clones, 11% to 15% of which are singletons, and just under 0.04% rests with the top ten. Material: naive CD4+ T cells from blood. The receptor was isolated from a man between 18 and 29 years old with type 1 diabetes. V and J are TRBV29-1 and TRBJ2-1; TRBD2 agrees at 8 bases. The CDR3 nucleotides are TGCAGCGTTGCTCAGCGGGAGTGGAGCTCCTACAATGAGCAGTTCTTC. It encodes CSVAQREWSSYNEQFF.